Here is one TCR beta chain with its context. The sample belongs to a study of shared T cell receptors in the human thymus. The protocol was immunoSEQ multiplex PCR, while the TCRdb copy is restricted to in-frame clones and leaves out a portion. The table has under 850,000 clones, roughly 88% seen once. V lost 4 bases and J 8 bases, leaving 16 bases between the germline ends. The CDR3 contains 14 residues. Germline CDR1 and CDR2: SGHNT and YYREEE (reference sequence). These records were also assigned to another study, of human thymus T cells. That study reports: Infants served as donors; they were healthy and Finnish and were having corrective surgery for congenital heart defects. Corrective cardiac surgery supplied the resected thymus tissue. Thymic and blood repertoires seemed to favor certain V and J genes.

Sequencing was carried out using thymocytes. J is TRBJ2-1 and V is TRBV5-4; TRBD1 is a possible D gene (6 bases). The receptor's source is a boy under two years old with a congenital heart defect. The CDR3 protein is CASSPRGQGHEQFF. The CDR3 coding sequence is TGTGCCAGCAGCCCTCGCGGGCAGGGGCATGAGCAGTTCTTC.